Each of the 10 T cell receptor beta chains below was sequenced from the same sample in a study of cytomegalovirus exposure and HLA in healthy donors. Clones were read by immunoSEQ multiplex PCR, and TCRdb kept only the in-frame ones, dropping some. The repertoire consists of 55,000 to 85,000 clones, with less than 95% occurring once and the leading ten covering more than 1%. Material for sequencing was PBMCs. The receptor source for this set is a woman aged 18-29 years in good health and CMV-seronegative.

This clone was seen a single time. This rearrangement joins TRBV4-1 to TRBJ2-1; a weak D match, TRBD1 (5 bases). The CDR3 covers 16 residues. The V and J ends lost 3 bases and 6 bases respectively, with 18 bases between them. From germline, CDR1 is MGHRA and CDR2 YSYEKL. The CDR3 spells CASSHVEGGTGNEQFF. In nucleotides, the CDR3 is TGCGCCAGCAGCCATGTCGAAGGCGGAACAGGCAATGAGCAGTTCTTC.

The chain employs TRBV14 and TRBJ2-1; D possibly corresponds to TRBD1 (6 bases). The CDR3 contains 13 residues. V was cut by 4 bases and J by 6 bases, with 10 bases left in between. Looked up from germline, CDR1 is SGHDN and CDR2 is FVKESK. The CDR3 DNA reads as TGTGCCAGCAGCCTAAGAGGGGGCAATGAGCAGTTCTTC. Its translation: CASSLRGGNEQFF.

The rearrangement links TRBV10-3 to TRBJ1-2; the match to TRBD1 covers 9 bases. The length of the CDR3 is 13 residues. The germline V gene encodes CDR1 ENHRY and CDR2 SYGVKD. The trim removed 3 bases at V and 8 bases at J, leaving 4 bases unmatched. The DNA for the CDR3 is TGTGCCATCAGTGAAGGGACAGGGATCGGCTACACCTTC. This translates into CAISEGTGIGYTF.

The genes are TRBV6-1 and TRBJ1-2; D unclear. The CDR3 loop spans 10 amino acids. V lost 6 bases to trimming and J lost 8 bases, with 7 bases between them. CDR1 and CDR2 from the germline V gene are MNHNS and SASEGT. The CDR3 reads CASRAGGYTF. As DNA, the CDR3 is TGTGCCAGCAGGGCGGGCGGCTACACCTTC.

V is TRBV9 and J is TRBJ1-3, with D maybe TRBD1 (6 bases). Per germline, CDR1 SGDLS and CDR2 YYNGEE. The CDR3 extends over 16 amino acids. The V and J ends lost 3 bases and 0 bases respectively, with 13 bases between them. CDR3: CASSGAGVFSGNTIYF. CDR3 DNA: TGTGCCAGCAGCGGTGCAGGGGTTTTCTCTGGAAACACCATATATTTT.

J is TRBJ1-5 and V is TRBV10-3; 12 bases agree with TRBD1. Losses at the gene ends were 10 bases for V and 5 bases for J; bases not matched to a gene: 12. Germline CDR1 is ENHRY and CDR2 is SYGVKD. CDR3 length: 16 amino acids. CDR3 in DNA: TGTGCCACTTCGGGACAGGGGGCGCTTCGGGATCAGCCCCAGCATTTT. This sequence encodes CATSGQGALRDQPQHF.

The V call is TRBV18, the J call TRBJ2-1; D is undetermined. This CDR3 region has 14 residues. Germline V lookup: CDR1 KGHSH, CDR2 LQKENI. Trimming left V 3 bases short and J 7 bases short, with 13 bases between. Here the CDR3 reads CASSPNLSYNEQFF. The CDR3 DNA is TGTGCCAGCTCACCGAACCTTAGTTATAATGAGCAGTTCTTC.

The V gene is TRBV7-2, the J gene TRBJ1-1; 12 bases match TRBD1. Unmatched junction bases numbered 13, after V lost 6 bases and J lost 5 bases. The CDR3 length is 17 residues. The germline V gene has CDR1 SGHTA and CDR2 FQGNSA. CDR3 in DNA: TGTGCCAGCAGTGCCGCCGGGACAGGGGGCTGGGGAACTGAAGCTTTCTTT. This gives the protein CASSAAGTGGWGTEAFF.

V is TRBV2 and J is TRBJ1-2, with D maybe TRBD1 (6 bases). The V gene's germline CDR1 is SNHLY and CDR2 FYNNEI. The CDR3 has 15 amino acids. Trimming cost V 4 bases and J 6 bases, with 18 bases left between them. The CDR3 sequence: CASSGSGTGYHGYTF. The DNA of the CDR3 is TGTGCCAGCAGTGGATCCGGAACAGGGTACCATGGCTACACCTTC.

V usage is TRBV7-7 and J usage is TRBJ2-5; 12 nucleotides match TRBD1. The V gene's germline CDR1 is SSHAT and CDR2 FNYEAQ (reference sequence). This CDR3 is 15 amino acids long. V shed 4 bases, J shed 4 bases, and the junction held 4 bases outside the gene matches. This chain's CDR3 is CASSSGTGGGETQYF. CDR3 DNA sequence: TGTGCCAGCAGCTCCGGGACAGGGGGCGGAGAGACCCAGTACTTC.